This T cell receptor beta chain was captured in a study of molecular identifiers for immune sequencing clone quantification (dated by TCRdb to the late 2010s). About the study as a whole: In a replicate experiment, RNA from around 20,000 or 100,000 naive CD8 T cells was split into five aliquots, four of which were sequenced. CD8 T cells were used in a methods study to benchmark molecular-identifier clustering-based TCR repertoire sequencing (MIDCIRS) and TCR RNA copy counting.

Libraries were prepared through PCR. The sequencer was an Illumina HiSeq 4000. Bulk TCR libraries were prepared as previously described, using TCR primers listed in Table S5. Total RNA was purified with the Qiagen AllPrep DNA/RNA kit. Before analysis, reads from multiple sequencing runs of the same library were pooled. The paper's processing steps were these. Reads were retained only if an exact TCR constant sequence was present, and the retained reads were trimmed to 150 nt and grouped according to their 12-nt molecular barcodes. Reads in each barcode group were sub-clustered using a 15% Levenshtein threshold, and a quality-weighted consensus sequence was built for each RNA molecule. Non-functional sequences were filtered out, along with any lower-count sequence sitting one edit away from another sequence. Based on a fit of two negative binomial distributions, barcode sub-clusters having less than 20% of the maximum read count were discarded. Using fastp at Q25 and MiXCR, TCRdb reprocessed the public reads and kept productive beta chains. Each CDR3 protein gets just one entry, which takes the most common genes and DNA from the rows behind it. The V and J calls reflect TCRdb's pipeline rather than the authors' work. The sample has 70,000 to 95,000 distinct CDR3 sequences on record, around a fifth of them singletons. The ten largest clones add up to around 0.91% of the sample.

For this clonotype: This receptor's antigen is unknown. A much larger clonotype is one base distant, so this may be a read error.

Study-wide conclusions, independent of this receptor: Modeling gave roughly 2.9 recovered TCR RNA copies per cell versus 8 to 10 by digital PCR, implying approximately 30% capture efficiency. When barcode sub-clustering was left out, chimeric consensus sequences inflated TCR diversity, with chimeras reaching as high as 47%. Spiked-in Jurkat TCR RNA equal to a single cell's worth was reported to be detectable even within 1,200,000 naive CD8 T cells. Identical TCR molecules sharing a barcode could cause highly expanded clone sizes to be underestimated. Clones above 20 RNA copies held over 98% of molecules in CMV-specific effector cells but under 1% in naive cells. Spiked-in Jurkat TCR RNA (around nine copies' worth), which is not part of the donor repertoire, was contained in the naive libraries.

Reading from cysteine to phenylalanine, the CDR3 counts 15 amino acids. The DNA shown is the 45-base CDR3, in frame from base 1. V is clipped by 10 bases and J by 4 bases, and the sequence between their germline boundaries is 20 bases long. According to the germline V gene, CDR1 reads WSHSY and CDR2 reads SAAADI. Naive CD8 T cell libraries were made from approximately 20,000 to 1,000,000 sorted cells using 10%, 30% or 50% of purified RNA. Naive CD8 T cells were FACS-sorted as CD8+CD4-CCR7+CD45RA+ on a BD FACSAria II into RLT Plus buffer. To test detection sensitivity, Jurkat RNA equal to under 13 TCR copies was added to samples of about 20,000-1,100,000 naive CD8 T cells. Enrichment of CD8 T cells was performed with RosetteSep CD8+ T Cell Enrichment Cocktail and Ficoll-Paque, after which ACK red cell lysis was carried out.

The chain is made from TRBV10-2 and TRBJ1-5; the D gene is possibly TRBD1, with 5 bases matching. The sequence derives from a human donor in good health. Some libraries in this study had Jurkat cell RNA spiked in. The sequencing input was naive CD8+ T cells from blood, with Jurkat cell RNA spiked in. The cell subset or site tag for this specimen amounts to: FACS-sorted CD8+CD4-CCR7+CD45RA+ naive T cells. CDR3 reads: CATRAGYDRNQPQHF. Read as DNA, the sequence is TGCGCCACCAGGGCAGGGTATGATAGAAATCAGCCCCAGCATTTT.